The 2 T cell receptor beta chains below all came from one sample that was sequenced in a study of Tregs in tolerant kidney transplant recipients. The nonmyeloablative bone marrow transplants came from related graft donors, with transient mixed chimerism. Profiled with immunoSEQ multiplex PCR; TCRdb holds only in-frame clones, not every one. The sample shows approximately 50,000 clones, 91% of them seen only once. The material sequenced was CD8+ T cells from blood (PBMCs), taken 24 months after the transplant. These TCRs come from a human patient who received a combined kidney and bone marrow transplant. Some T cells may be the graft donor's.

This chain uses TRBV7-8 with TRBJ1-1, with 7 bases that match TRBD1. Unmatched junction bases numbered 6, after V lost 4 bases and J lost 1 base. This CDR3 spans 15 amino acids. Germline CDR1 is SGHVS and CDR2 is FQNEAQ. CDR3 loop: CASSSHRGWNTEAFF. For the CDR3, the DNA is TGTGCCAGCAGCTCACACAGGGGTTGGAACACTGAAGCTTTCTTT.

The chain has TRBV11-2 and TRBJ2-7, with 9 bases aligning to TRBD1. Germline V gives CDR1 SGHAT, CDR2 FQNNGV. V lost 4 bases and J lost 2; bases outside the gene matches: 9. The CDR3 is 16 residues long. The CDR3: CASSWGQGSSPYEQYF. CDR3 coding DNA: TGTGCCAGCAGCTGGGGACAGGGCAGTAGTCCCTACGAGCAGTACTTC. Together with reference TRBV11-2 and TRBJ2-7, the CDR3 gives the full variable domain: EAGVAQSPRYKIIEKRQSVAFWCNPISGHATLYWYQQILGQGPKLLIQFQNNGVVDDSQLPKDRFSAERLKGVDSTLKIQPAKLEDSAVYLCASSWGQGSSPYEQYFGPGTRLTVT.